This T cell receptor (beta chain) was observed in a study of vaccination effects on CD4 cells after COVID-19 (dated by TCRdb to 2022 to 2024). As for the study more broadly: After vaccination, three convalescent patients were sampled at an early time point (day +14) and at a late time point (day +241, +227 and +161, respectively). Across the study, the median time from the second dose to post-vaccine sampling was 72 days (range 14 to 241). SARS-CoV-2 spike-specific CD4+ TCR repertoires from before and after mRNA vaccination were compared in COVID-19 convalescent patients and in infection-naive vaccine recipients. A total of 9 to 11 COVID-19 convalescent patients and a handful of SARS-CoV-2-naive healthy vaccine recipients were included in the full study. The Oncomine TCR Beta short-read assay on an Illumina iSeq 100 was used to sequence cultures from other donors in the study.

Findings and caveats that apply to the study as a whole: Marked clonal contraction was observed in both infection-induced and vaccine-induced clones at late post-vaccination timepoints, consistent with waning T cell responses. For convalescent patients, new clones induced by the vaccine made up most of the post-vaccine spike-reactive repertoire, and these new clones were largely distinct from the clones induced by infection. Only a small number of convalescent patients were included, and no early post-infection timepoints were available, which limited the study.

In regard to this clone: No antigen is known for it. Per-base quality was not reported, and no clone a single base away is much larger than it.

Cut back by 4 bases and 0 bases, the V and J ends lie 14 bases apart. The germline V gene (reference sequence) gives CDR1 as LGHDT and CDR2 as YNNKEL. The CDR3 runs 16 residues from the cysteine to the phenylalanine. Just the 48-base CDR3 DNA is kept, in frame starting at base 1. The ViraFEST assay stimulated PBMC with viral peptide pools and then used TCR sequencing to identify antigen-specific CD4+ T cell clonotypes by expansion. After approximately eleven days of culture, CD4+ T cells were isolated with the EasySep CD4+ T cell isolation kit. PCR-confirmed SARS-CoV-2 infection had occurred in convalescent patients between March and December 2020, before the Alpha, Beta and Delta variants emerged in the United States. Two doses of either the BNT162b2 or the mRNA-1273 mRNA SARS-CoV-2 vaccine were administered to participants. About 2.1 million PBMC per well were cultured in IMDM with roughly 5% human AB serum, 10 IU/ml IL-2 and gentamicin, plus 10 ug/ml peptides. Half of the culture medium was replaced with fresh IL-2-containing medium on days 3 and 7. Each peptide stimulation condition was cultured in triplicate wells unless otherwise noted. PBMC were separated from whole blood using Ficoll-Paque Plus gradient centrifugation and were then either cryopreserved at -140C or used fresh. Overlapping peptide pools spanned the spike proteins of SARS-CoV-2 and the common cold coronaviruses HCoV-NL63, HCoV-OC43 and HCoV-229E. Genomic DNA was extracted from cultured CD4+ T cells with the QIAamp micro DNA kit.

Libraries were prepared through the immunoSEQ multiplex PCR assay. DNA from the cultured, isolated CD4+ T cells was subjected to TCR beta CDR3 sequencing. The paper's processing steps were these. Non-productive TCR sequences were discarded, and reads were trimmed to the CDR3 region, with only CDR3s of 7 or more amino acids retained. Antigen-specific clonotypes were identified using the MANAFEST web app by comparison of expansion in peptide wells against reference cultures. To be called positive, a clone needed expansion at FDR<0.05 compared with the reference and with all other wells, an odds ratio greater than 5, and a frequency greater than 0.1% in two replicate wells. Clonotypes significantly expanded in SARS-CoV-2 spike wells and in at least one common cold coronavirus spike condition were defined as cross-reactive. CDR3 similarity was assessed by Levenshtein distance using the stringdist R package, and unrooted trees were constructed with ape in R 3.6.1. TCRdb obtained this table from immuneACCESS and retained in-frame rearrangements with V and J assigned. These tables miss some clones; where compared with another copy, unresolved V genes account for less than half of the shortfall, and the remainder is unexplained. V and J calls and clone size follow that table, whereas D and trimming were derived from the DNA. The sample has 15,000 to 20,000 clones on record, approximately 82% of them singletons. Approximately 18% of the sample is in the top ten clones.

Source: CD4+ T cells from PBMCs cultured with SARS-CoV-2 spike peptides, taken after COVID-19 vaccination. This specimen's cell subset or site label, interpreted: SARS-CoV-2 spike overlapping peptide pool stimulation. This TCR derives from a human donor who had a prior SARS-CoV-2 infection. Rearrangement joined TRBV3-1 (or the pseudogene TRBV3-2) to TRBJ2-3, with TRBD1 as a weak D call on 6 bases. The CDR3 protein: CASSPENGGSTDTQYF. The DNA sequence is TGTGCCAGCAGCCCCGAAAATGGGGGCAGCACAGATACGCAGTATTTT.